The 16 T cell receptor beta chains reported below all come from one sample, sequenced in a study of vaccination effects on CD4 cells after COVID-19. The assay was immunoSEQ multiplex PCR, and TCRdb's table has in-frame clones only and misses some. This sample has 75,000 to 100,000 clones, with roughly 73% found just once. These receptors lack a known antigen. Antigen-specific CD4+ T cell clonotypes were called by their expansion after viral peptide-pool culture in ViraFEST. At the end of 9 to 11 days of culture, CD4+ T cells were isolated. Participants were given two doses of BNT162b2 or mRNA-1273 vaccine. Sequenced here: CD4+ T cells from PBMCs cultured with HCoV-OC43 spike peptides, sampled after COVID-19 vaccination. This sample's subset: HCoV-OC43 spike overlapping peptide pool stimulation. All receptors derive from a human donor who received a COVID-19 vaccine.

The CDR3 reads CASRGVSQHF. CDR3 DNA: TGTGCCAGTAGGGGGGTGTCCCAGCATTTT. The chain is built from TRBV19 and TRBJ1-5, with D maybe TRBD1 (5 bases). V was trimmed by 6 bases and J by 11 bases, leaving 8 bases between them. Per the germline V gene, CDR1 is LNHDA and CDR2 is SQIVND (reference sequence). The CDR3 is 10 amino acids.

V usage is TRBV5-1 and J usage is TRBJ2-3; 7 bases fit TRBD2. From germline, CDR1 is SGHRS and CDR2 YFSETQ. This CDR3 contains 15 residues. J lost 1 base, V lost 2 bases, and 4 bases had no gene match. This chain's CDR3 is CASSLSGVGTDTQYF. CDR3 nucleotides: TGCGCCAGCAGCTTAAGCGGGGTTGGCACAGATACGCAGTATTTT.

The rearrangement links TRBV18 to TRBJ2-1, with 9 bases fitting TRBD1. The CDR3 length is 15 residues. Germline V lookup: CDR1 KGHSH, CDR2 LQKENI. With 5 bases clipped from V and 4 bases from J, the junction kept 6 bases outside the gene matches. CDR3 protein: CASSGGQGNYNEQFF. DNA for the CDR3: TGTGCCAGCTCAGGGGGACAGGGCAATTACAATGAGCAGTTCTTC.

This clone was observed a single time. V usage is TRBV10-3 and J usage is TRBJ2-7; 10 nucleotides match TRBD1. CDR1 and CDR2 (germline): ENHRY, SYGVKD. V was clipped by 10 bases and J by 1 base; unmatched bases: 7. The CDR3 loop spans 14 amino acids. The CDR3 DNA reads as TGTGCCACCAGGGACAGGGGTGAGTCCTACGAGCAGTACGTC. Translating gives CATRDRGESYEQYV.

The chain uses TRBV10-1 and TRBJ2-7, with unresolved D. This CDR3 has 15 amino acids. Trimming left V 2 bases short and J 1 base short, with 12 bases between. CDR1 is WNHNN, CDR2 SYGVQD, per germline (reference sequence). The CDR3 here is CASSEAPTRSYEQYV. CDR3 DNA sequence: TGCGCCAGCAGTGAGGCCCCGACTCGGTCCTACGAGCAGTACGTC.

The CDR3 bases are TGCGCCAGCCAGACAGGGGGAGTTGGGGGAACCGGGGAGCTGTTTTTT. Translated: CASQTGGVGGTGELFF. This chain links TRBV10-1 with TRBJ2-2, with 9 bases aligning to TRBD1. Germline values: CDR1 WNHNN, CDR2 SYGVQD (reference sequence). Trimming removed 8 bases from V and 5 bases from J; junction bases left unmatched: 12. This CDR3 has 16 amino acids.

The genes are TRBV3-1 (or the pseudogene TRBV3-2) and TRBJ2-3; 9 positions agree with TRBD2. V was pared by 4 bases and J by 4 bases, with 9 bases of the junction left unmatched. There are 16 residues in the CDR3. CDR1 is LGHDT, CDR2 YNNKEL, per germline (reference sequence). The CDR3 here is CASSRTAGGRSDTQYF. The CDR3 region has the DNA TGTGCCAGCAGCCGCACCGCGGGGGGGCGGTCAGATACGCAGTATTTT.

For the CDR3, the DNA is TGTGCCAGCAGCCGGCAACAGTCCTACGAGCAGTACGTC. Translation gives CASSRQQSYEQYV. The chain joins TRBV7-9 to TRBJ2-7; no clear D gene. This CDR3 is 13 amino acids long. The V end lost 5 bases, the J end lost 1 base, and 9 bases lay between the germline ends. Germline V lookup: CDR1 SEHNR, CDR2 FQNEAQ (reference sequence).

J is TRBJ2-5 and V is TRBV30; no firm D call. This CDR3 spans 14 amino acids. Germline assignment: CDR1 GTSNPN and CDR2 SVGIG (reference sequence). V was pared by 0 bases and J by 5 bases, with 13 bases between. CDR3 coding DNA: TGTGCCTGGAGTGTTAGTACGCTAGGGGAGACCCAGTACTTC. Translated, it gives CAWSVSTLGETQYF.

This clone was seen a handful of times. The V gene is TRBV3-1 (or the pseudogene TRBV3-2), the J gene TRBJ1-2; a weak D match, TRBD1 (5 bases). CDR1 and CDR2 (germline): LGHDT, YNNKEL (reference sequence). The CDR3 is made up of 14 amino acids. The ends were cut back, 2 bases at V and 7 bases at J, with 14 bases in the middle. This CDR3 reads CASSQLQAESGYTF. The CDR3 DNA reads TGTGCCAGCAGCCAACTACAGGCTGAGAGTGGCTACACCTTC.

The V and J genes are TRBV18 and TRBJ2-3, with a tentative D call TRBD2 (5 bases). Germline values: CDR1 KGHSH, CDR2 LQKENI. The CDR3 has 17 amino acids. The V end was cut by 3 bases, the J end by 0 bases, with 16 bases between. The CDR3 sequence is CASSPAHTAASTDTQYF. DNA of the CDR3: TGTGCCAGCTCACCTGCCCACACAGCGGCGAGCACAGATACGCAGTATTTT.

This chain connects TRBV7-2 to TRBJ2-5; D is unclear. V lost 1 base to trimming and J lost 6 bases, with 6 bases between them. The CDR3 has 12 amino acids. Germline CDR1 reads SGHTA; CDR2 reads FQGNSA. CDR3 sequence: CASSLEGKTQYF. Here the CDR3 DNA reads TGTGCCAGCAGCTTAGAGGGAAAGACCCAGTACTTC.

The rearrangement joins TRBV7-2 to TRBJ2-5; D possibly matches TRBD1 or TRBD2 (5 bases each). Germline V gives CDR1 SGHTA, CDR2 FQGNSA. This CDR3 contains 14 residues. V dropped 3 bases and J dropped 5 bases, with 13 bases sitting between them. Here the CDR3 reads CASSFLRGRETQYF. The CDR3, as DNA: TGTGCCAGCAGCTTTCTCCGGGGACGGGAGACCCAGTACTTC. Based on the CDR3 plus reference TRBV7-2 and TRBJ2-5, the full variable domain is GAGVSQSPSNKVTEKGKDVELRCDPISGHTALYWYRQSLGQGLEFLIYFQGNSAPDKSGLPSDRFSAERTGGSVSTLTIQRTQQEDSAVYLCASSFLRGRETQYFGPGTRLLVL.

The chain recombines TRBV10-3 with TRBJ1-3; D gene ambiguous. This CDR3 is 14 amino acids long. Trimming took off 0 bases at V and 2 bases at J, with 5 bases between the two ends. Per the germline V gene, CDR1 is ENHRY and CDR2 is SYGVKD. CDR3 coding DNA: TGTGCCATCAGTGAGTCGGTCACTGGAAACACCATATATTTT. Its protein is CAISESVTGNTIYF.

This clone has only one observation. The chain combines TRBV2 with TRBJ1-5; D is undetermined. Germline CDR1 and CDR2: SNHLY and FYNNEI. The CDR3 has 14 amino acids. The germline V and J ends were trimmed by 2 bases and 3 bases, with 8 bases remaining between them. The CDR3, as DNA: TGTGCCAGCAGTGAATCGGGTTTCAATCAGCCCCAGCATTTT. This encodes CASSESGFNQPQHF.

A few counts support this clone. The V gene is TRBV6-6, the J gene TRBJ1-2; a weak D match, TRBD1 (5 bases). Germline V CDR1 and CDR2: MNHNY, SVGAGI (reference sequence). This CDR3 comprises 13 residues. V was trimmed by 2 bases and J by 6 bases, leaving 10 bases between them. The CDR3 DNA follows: TGTGCCAGCAGTTACAGGGGTTTGGATGGCTACACCTTC. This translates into CASSYRGLDGYTF.